The present entry profiles one T cell receptor (beta chain) with its context. Disease duration was under 3 months in the ophthalmopathy patients, who also had a Clinical Activity Score of at least 3 and a NOSPECS grade of at least 4. Criteria for exclusion of patients were uncontrolled infection, other autoimmune disease, pregnancy or lactation. In making diagnoses, clinical symptoms, serum thyroxine and TRAb, thyroid ultrasound and orbital computed tomography were all used. About 10 ml fresh peripheral blood yielded the PBMCs. This record belongs to a study of T cells in Graves' hyperthyroidism and ophthalmopathy. CDR3 length equals 13 residues. V lost 3 bases and J lost 4, with 6 bases in between. CDR1 and CDR2 from the germline V gene are WNHNN and SYGVQD (reference sequence). Amplification targeted TCR beta CDR3 regions from RNA transcripts. Primed by the HTBI set, a first-round RT-PCR was run on the TCR CDR3. TCRdb reprocessed the multiplex PCR reads with MiXCR, giving one entry per CDR3 protein. This sample yields 240,000 or so distinct CDR3 sequences, of which roughly 15% are seen a single time; around 30% belongs to the top ten.

The V gene is TRBV10-1, the J gene TRBJ2-2; no firm D call. The sequenced sample consisted of blood. The sequence derives from a woman aged 18-29 years with Graves' ophthalmopathy. CDR3 protein: CASSDNVTGELFF. The CDR3 DNA sequence: TGCGCCAGCAGTGATAACGTCACCGGGGAGCTGTTTTTT.